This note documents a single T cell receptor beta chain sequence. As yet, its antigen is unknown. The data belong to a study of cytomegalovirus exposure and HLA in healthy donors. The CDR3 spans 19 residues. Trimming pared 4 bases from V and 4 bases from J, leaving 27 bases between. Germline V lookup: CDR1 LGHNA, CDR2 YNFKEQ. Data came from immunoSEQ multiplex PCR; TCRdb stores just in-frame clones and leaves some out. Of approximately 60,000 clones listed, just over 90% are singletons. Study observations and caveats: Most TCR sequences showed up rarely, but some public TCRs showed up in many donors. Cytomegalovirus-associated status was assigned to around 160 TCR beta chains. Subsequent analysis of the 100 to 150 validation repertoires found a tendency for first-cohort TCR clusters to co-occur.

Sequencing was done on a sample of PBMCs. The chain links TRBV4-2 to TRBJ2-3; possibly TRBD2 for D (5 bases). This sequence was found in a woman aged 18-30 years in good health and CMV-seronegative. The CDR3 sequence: CASSPYQVPSSSPADTQYF. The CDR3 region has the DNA TGTGCCAGCAGCCCTTACCAAGTCCCCTCTAGCTCTCCCGCAGATACGCAGTATTTT.